This T cell receptor beta chain was observed in a study of tumor-infiltrating lymphocytes in primary liver carcinoma. Constant-region priming of 500 to 550 ng total RNA yielded TCR beta cDNA. The TCR beta library was amplified through three nested multiplex PCR rounds in a modified ARM-PCR procedure. Running 9 to 11 cycles apiece, the first two PCR rounds relied on TRBV1-TRBV30 forward primers together with a C-beta reverse primer. TCRdb called the multiplex PCR reads again in MiXCR, with one record for every CDR3 protein. The sample holds more than 90,000 distinct CDR3 sequences, about 67% seen once. Details on this clonotype: Compared with germline, one end of the junction differs, possibly owing to a read error.

Investigators took RNA and DNA out together from about 20-30 mg of unsorted bulk tissue. Germline V gene data show CDR1 as MDHEN and CDR2 as SYDVKM. The CDR3 contains 11 residues. This sequence originates from a woman aged 55-69 years with primary liver carcinoma and hepatitis B virus infection. This chain joins TRBV28 and TRBJ2-7; the D is unclear. Material: liver tumor tissue from sampling region 2. This sample's subset: tumor region T2, inferior pole. For the CDR3, the DNA is TGTTCCAGCAGTTCCTCCTACGAGCAGTACTTC. Its protein product is CSSSSSYEQYF.